This T cell receptor (beta chain) emerged from a study of cytomegalovirus exposure and HLA in healthy donors. This clone was counted only a few times. Amplification used 60 Vbeta primers and 13 Jbeta primers. Profiling relied on immunoSEQ multiplex PCR, and the TCRdb table lists in-frame clones only, not all of them. This sample has about 94,000 clones; over 65% occur once, and the top ten carry about 3.8%. The V gene's germline CDR1 is SNHLY and CDR2 FYNNEI. Unmatched junction bases numbered 11, after V lost 5 bases and J lost 2 bases. CDR3 size: 17 residues. Sequenced sample: PBMCs. The sequence derives from a man aged 25-45 years in good health and CMV-seronegative. The rearrangement uses TRBV2 and TRBJ2-7; 11 positions match TRBD2. CDR3 DNA sequence: TGTGCCAGCAGTCCCGGGACTAGCGGAGGACGGACCTACGAGCAGTACTTC. Translating it yields CASSPGTSGGRTYEQYF.